The 25 T cell receptor beta chains below come from one sample, sequenced in a study of blood T cell repertoires in COVID-19. Profiled with immunoSEQ multiplex PCR; TCRdb holds only in-frame clones, not every one. The sample lists a few hundred thousand clones, 81% occurring once. Material: PBMCs or T cells enriched from blood (not recorded which). The origin of the receptors is a middle-aged man who had recovered from COVID-19.

A single count supports this clone. The chain is built from TRBV12-5 and TRBJ1-4; D unresolved. In germline, CDR1 is LGHNT, CDR2 FRNRAP. The ends were cut back, 1 base at V and 5 bases at J, with 2 bases in the middle. This CDR3 spans 12 amino acids. CDR3 in DNA: TGTGCTAGTGGTTTGGCGAATGAAAAACTGTTTTTT. Translated: CASGLANEKLFF.

This chain connects TRBV3-1 (or the pseudogene TRBV3-2) to TRBJ1-2, with 8 positions matching TRBD1. Germline CDR1 LGHDT, CDR2 YNNKEL (reference sequence). V was pared by 2 bases and J by 8 bases, with 10 bases of the junction left unmatched. CDR3 length: 15 residues. In DNA, the CDR3 is TGTGCCAGCAGCCAAAGGGGGCAGGGGGCGGGCGGCTACACCTTC. Its translation: CASSQRGQGAGGYTF.

The J gene is TRBJ1-4, the V gene TRBV5-8, with D hard to call. In germline, CDR1 is SGHTS, CDR2 YDEGEE. This CDR3 contains 18 residues. Trimming cost V 4 bases and J 5 bases, with 24 bases left between them. This CDR3 reads CASSPGNQGGRTNEKLFF. In DNA, the CDR3 is TGTGCCAGCAGCCCTGGGAATCAAGGAGGCAGGACGAATGAAAAACTGTTTTTT.

This sequence joins TRBV27 and TRBJ2-2; 7 bases agree with TRBD1. From germline, CDR1 is MNHEY and CDR2 SMNVEV (reference sequence). The J segment lost 4 bases and the V segment lost 6 bases, leaving 5 bases of the junction unmatched. The CDR3 extends over 14 amino acids. The CDR3 DNA follows: TGTGCCAGCAGCTGGACAGGAGGCACCGGGGAGCTGTTTTTT. Protein sequence: CASSWTGGTGELFF.

The chain recombines TRBV7-8 with TRBJ2-1; 11 nucleotides line up with TRBD2. The CDR3 runs to 16 residues. Germline CDR1 reads SGHVS; CDR2 reads FQNEAQ. V was pared by 5 bases and J by 8 bases, with 11 bases of the junction left unmatched. CDR3 DNA sequence: TGTGCCAGCAGCCACTCCATAGCGGGAGGGGCCGATGAGCAGTTCTTC. Its translation is CASSHSIAGGADEQFF. The full variable domain, in which reference TRBV7-8 and TRBJ2-1 provide the parts outside the CDR3, is GAGVSQSPRYKVAKRGQDVALRCDPISGHVSLFWYQQALGQGPEFLTYFQNEAQLDKSGLPSDRFFAERPEGSVSTLKIQRTQQEDSAVYLCASSHSIAGGADEQFFGPGTRLTVL.

The gene calls are TRBV5-4 and TRBJ2-1; 8 bases fit TRBD1. Germline CDR1 SGHNT, CDR2 YYREEE (reference sequence). V was clipped by 4 bases and J by 8 bases; unmatched bases: 14. The CDR3 sequence is 16 residues long. For the CDR3, the DNA is TGTGCCAGCAGCCCCGGGCGGACAGGGACATCAGATGAGCAGTTCTTC. Translating gives CASSPGRTGTSDEQFF.

This clone was observed a single time. The chain carries TRBV6-2 or TRBV6-3 and TRBJ1-5; D unresolved. V lost 6 bases, J lost 4 bases, and 19 bases lay in between. The CDR3 runs to 16 residues. Per the germline V gene, CDR1 is MNHEY and CDR2 is SVGEGT. DNA of the CDR3: TGTGCCAGCAGCTATATGAGCGAGACGAGGAATCAGCCCCAGCATTTT. Translated: CASSYMSETRNQPQHF.

This chain joins TRBV10-3 and TRBJ2-6, with D maybe TRBD1 (5 bases). The CDR3 has 15 amino acids. Germline CDR1 and CDR2: ENHRY and SYGVKD. V lost 10 bases to trimming and J lost 4 bases, with 17 bases between them. The CDR3 sequence is CATATPGPGANVLTF. The CDR3 bases are TGTGCCACTGCCACCCCAGGGCCCGGGGCCAACGTCCTGACTTTC.

This rearrangement joins TRBV11-3 to TRBJ1-1; a possible D gene is TRBD1 (6 bases). The germline gives CDR1 SGHNT, CDR2 YENEEA. Trimming removed 5 bases at V and 0 bases at J, with 16 bases between. This CDR3 is 16 amino acids long. The CDR3 loop reads CASSIPGQSMNTEAFF. CDR3 nucleotide sequence: TGTGCCAGCAGCATCCCAGGACAGTCCATGAACACTGAAGCTTTCTTT.

The V and J genes are TRBV5-1 and TRBJ2-1, with D unclear. V lost 2 bases and J 9 bases, leaving 9 bases between the germline ends. Germline CDR1 SGHRS, CDR2 YFSETQ. The CDR3 spans 12 residues. The CDR3 spells CASSFPGAEQFF. Written as DNA, the CDR3 is TGCGCCAGCAGCTTCCCCGGAGCTGAGCAGTTCTTC.

The chain combines TRBV25-1 with TRBJ2-7, with TRBD1 identical over 8 bases. V gave up 4 bases and J gave up 7 bases; unmatched junction bases: 3. This CDR3 has 12 residues. Germline V CDR1 and CDR2: MGHDK, SYGVNS. As DNA, the CDR3 is TGTGCCAGCAGTGCTAACAGGGGGGAGCAGTACTTC. Translating it yields CASSANRGEQYF.

The J gene is TRBJ1-4, the V gene TRBV18, with 7 bases lining up with TRBD1. The CDR3 is made up of 16 amino acids. Per the germline V gene, CDR1 is KGHSH and CDR2 is LQKENI. V lost 6 bases and J lost 6; bases outside the gene matches: 13. The CDR3 protein is CASSLRPRDSDEKLFF. The CDR3, as DNA: TGTGCCAGCTCGTTACGACCACGGGACAGCGATGAAAAACTGTTTTTT.

This rearrangement joins TRBV10-3 to TRBJ2-7; no definite D call. This CDR3 has 12 residues. CDR1 is ENHRY and CDR2 is SYGVKD in the germline V gene. The germline V and J ends were trimmed by 4 bases and 3 bases, with 7 bases remaining between them. The CDR3 loop is CAISGGGYEQYF. The DNA of the CDR3 is TGTGCCATCAGTGGAGGCGGCTACGAGCAGTACTTC.

The rearrangement uses TRBV2 and TRBJ2-7, with D tentatively TRBD1 (6 bases). Germline V lookup: CDR1 SNHLY, CDR2 FYNNEI. The CDR3 consists of 14 residues. V was clipped by 6 bases and J by 0 bases, with 12 bases between them. CDR3 in DNA: TGTGCCAGCAGGAAGGGGGAATACTCCTACGAGCAGTACTTC. Translated, it gives CASRKGEYSYEQYF.

This clone was seen a single time. The chain is built from TRBV11-2 and TRBJ2-3; TRBD1 aligns across 10 bases. CDR3 length: 17 amino acids. V trimming: 1 base; J trimming: 1 base; junction bases outside the gene matches: 5. Germline-derived CDR1 and CDR2 are SGHAT and FQNNGV. DNA of the CDR3: TGTGCCAGCAGCTTAGCCCGGACAGGGGGAGGCACAGATACGCAGTATTTT. It codes for CASSLARTGGGTDTQYF.

The rearrangement joins TRBV29-1 to TRBJ2-5; TRBD1 might be the D (6 bases). The length of the CDR3 is 12 residues. Germline loops: CDR1 SQVTM, CDR2 ANQGSEA. V dropped 6 bases and J dropped 1 base, with 9 bases sitting between them. The CDR3 is CSVGQIQETQYF. CDR3 sequence (DNA): TGCAGCGTCGGACAGATCCAAGAGACCCAGTACTTC.

The V call is TRBV27, the J call TRBJ2-5; tentative D call: TRBD1 (5 bases). Germline CDR1 and CDR2: MNHEY and SMNVEV (reference sequence). The V and J ends lost 2 bases and 3 bases respectively, with 13 bases between them. The CDR3 covers 15 residues. Here the CDR3 reads CASSLTWGGKETQYF. The CDR3 DNA reads TGTGCCAGCAGTTTAACCTGGGGCGGAAAAGAGACCCAGTACTTC.

The V gene is TRBV28, the J gene TRBJ2-1, with 9 bases matching TRBD2. Germline-derived CDR1 and CDR2 are MDHEN and SYDVKM. Trimming cost V 2 bases and J 7 bases; bases outside gene matches: 12. This CDR3 contains 17 residues. The CDR3 DNA is TGTGCCAGCAGTTTAGAGTCTCTAGCGGGATCTAAAAATGAGCAGTTCTTC. Amino acids: CASSLESLAGSKNEQFF.

The chain is built from TRBV19 and TRBJ1-5; 7 positions agree with TRBD1. CDR3 size: 14 residues. Germline V gene lookup returns CDR1 LNHDA and CDR2 SQIVND (reference sequence). The trim removed 8 bases at V and 0 bases at J, leaving 4 bases unmatched. This CDR3 reads CASQDRNSNQPQHF. CDR3 in DNA: TGTGCCAGTCAGGACAGGAATAGCAATCAGCCCCAGCATTTT.

This clone has a handful of counts. The chain employs TRBV30 and TRBJ1-2; D gene ambiguous. Germline CDR1 GTSNPN, CDR2 SVGIG (reference sequence). Trimming removed 5 bases from V and 6 bases from J, with 22 bases in between. This CDR3 has 15 residues. Here the CDR3 DNA reads TGTGCCTGGGAGGATAGCAATATGGAATCGGATGGCTACACCTTC. It codes for CAWEDSNMESDGYTF. Full variable domain (missing parts from reference TRBV30 and TRBJ1-2): SQTIHQWPATLVQPVGSPLSLECTVEGTSNPNLYWYRQAAGRGLQLLFYSVGIGQISSEVPQNLSASRPQDRQFILSSKKLLLSDSGFYLCAWEDSNMESDGYTFGSGTRLTVV.

The chain is built from TRBV27 and TRBJ1-6; D is undetermined. The CDR3 covers 14 residues. V lost 6 bases and J 4 bases, leaving 10 bases between the germline ends. CDR1 and CDR2 (germline): MNHEY, SMNVEV (reference sequence). The CDR3: CASRTETYNSPLHF. CDR3 sequence (DNA): TGTGCCAGCAGAACCGAGACTTATAATTCACCCCTCCACTTT.

The chain carries TRBV9 and TRBJ2-1; 9 nucleotides align to TRBD1. CDR3 length equals 15 residues. V lost 3 bases and J lost 1; bases outside the gene matches: 2. Germline loops: CDR1 SGDLS, CDR2 YYNGEE. The CDR3 region is CASSAGQGSYNEQFF. The CDR3 nucleotides are TGTGCCAGCAGCGCGGGACAGGGATCCTACAATGAGCAGTTCTTC.

The chain has TRBV4-1 and TRBJ2-1; 7 bases align to TRBD1. The ends lost 4 bases at V and 9 bases at J; junction bases unmatched: 9. CDR1 is MGHRA, CDR2 YSYEKL, per germline. This CDR3 region has 14 residues. For the CDR3, the DNA is TGCGCCAGCAGCCTCCGACAGGGTGGAGGTGAGCAGTTCTTC. Translation: CASSLRQGGGEQFF.

The gene calls are TRBV7-2 and TRBJ2-7; D is uncertain. Trimming removed 5 bases from V and 7 bases from J, with 9 bases in between. The CDR3 is 11 residues long. The germline V gene encodes CDR1 SGHTA and CDR2 FQGNSA. This CDR3 is CASSQASEQYF. The CDR3 nucleotides are TGTGCCAGCAGCCAGGCTTCGGAGCAGTACTTC.

The V gene is TRBV28, the J gene TRBJ1-2, with no clear D. V lost 6 bases to trimming and J lost 3 bases, with 11 bases between them. The germline gives CDR1 MDHEN, CDR2 SYDVKM. This CDR3 is 13 amino acids long. CDR3 amino acids: CASSPTTHYGYTF. The CDR3 nucleotides read TGTGCCAGCAGCCCAACCACTCACTATGGCTACACCTTC.